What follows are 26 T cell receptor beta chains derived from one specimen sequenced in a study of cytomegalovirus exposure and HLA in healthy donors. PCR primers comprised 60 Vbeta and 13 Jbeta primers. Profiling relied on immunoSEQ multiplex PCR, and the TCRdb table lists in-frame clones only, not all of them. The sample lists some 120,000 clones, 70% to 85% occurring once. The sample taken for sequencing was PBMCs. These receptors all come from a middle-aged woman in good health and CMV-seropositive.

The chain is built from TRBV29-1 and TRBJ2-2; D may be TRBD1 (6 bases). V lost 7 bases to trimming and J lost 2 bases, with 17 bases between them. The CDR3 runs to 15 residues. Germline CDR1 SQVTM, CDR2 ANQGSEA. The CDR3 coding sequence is TGCAGCGCCCGAACAGGGTTGGTCAACACCGGGGAGCTGTTTTTT. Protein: CSARTGLVNTGELFF.

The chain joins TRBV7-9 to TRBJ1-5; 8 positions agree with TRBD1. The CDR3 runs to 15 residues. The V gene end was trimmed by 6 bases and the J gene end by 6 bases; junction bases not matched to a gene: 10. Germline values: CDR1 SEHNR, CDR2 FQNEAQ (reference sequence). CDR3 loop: CASSFGTGVSQPQHF. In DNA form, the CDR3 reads TGTGCCAGCAGTTTCGGGACAGGCGTATCTCAGCCCCAGCATTTT.

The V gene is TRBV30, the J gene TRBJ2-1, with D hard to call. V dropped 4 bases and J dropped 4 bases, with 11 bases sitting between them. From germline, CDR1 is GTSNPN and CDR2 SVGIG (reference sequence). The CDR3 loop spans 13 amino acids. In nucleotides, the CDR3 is TGTGCCTGGAACTACCCTATGTACAATGAGCAGTTCTTC. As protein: CAWNYPMYNEQFF. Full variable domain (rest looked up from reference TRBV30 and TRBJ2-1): SQTIHQWPATLVQPVGSPLSLECTVEGTSNPNLYWYRQAAGRGLQLLFYSVGIGQISSEVPQNLSASRPQDRQFILSSKKLLLSDSGFYLCAWNYPMYNEQFFGPGTRLTVL.

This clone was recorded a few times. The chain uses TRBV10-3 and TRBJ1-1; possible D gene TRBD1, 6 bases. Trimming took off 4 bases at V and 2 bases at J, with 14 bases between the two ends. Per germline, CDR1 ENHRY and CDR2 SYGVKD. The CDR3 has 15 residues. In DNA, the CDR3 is TGTGCCATCAGTGCCCCGACAGGCGGAAACACTGAAGCTTTCTTT. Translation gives CAISAPTGGNTEAFF.

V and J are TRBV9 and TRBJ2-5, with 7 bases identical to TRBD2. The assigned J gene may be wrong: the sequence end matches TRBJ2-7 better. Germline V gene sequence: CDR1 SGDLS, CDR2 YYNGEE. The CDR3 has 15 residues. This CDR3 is CASSVGSGVSYEQYF. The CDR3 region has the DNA TGTGCCAGCAGCGTAGGAAGCGGGGTCTCCTACGAGCAGTACTTC.

CDR3 loop: CASSIGPIPDTQYF. The CDR3 nucleotides are TGTGCCAGTAGTATCGGTCCTATCCCGGATACGCAGTATTTT. This rearrangement joins TRBV19 to TRBJ2-3; no clear D. The V end lost 3 bases, the J end lost 6 bases, and 13 bases lay between the germline ends. Germline V gene data show CDR1 as LNHDA and CDR2 as SQIVND (reference sequence). CDR3 length equals 14 residues.

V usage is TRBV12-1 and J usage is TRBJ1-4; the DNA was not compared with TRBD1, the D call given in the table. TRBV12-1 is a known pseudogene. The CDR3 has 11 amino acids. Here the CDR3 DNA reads TGTGCCAGCAGCCTGGGACATCCGGTGATTTTT. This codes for CASSLGHPVIF.

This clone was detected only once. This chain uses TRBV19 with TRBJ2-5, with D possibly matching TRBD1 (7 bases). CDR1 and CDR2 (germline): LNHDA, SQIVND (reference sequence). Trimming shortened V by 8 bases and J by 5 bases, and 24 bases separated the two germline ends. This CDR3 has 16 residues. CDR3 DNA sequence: TGTGCCAGTTGCGCGACAGGGAGGTTTCCGGCGGAGACCCAGTACTTC. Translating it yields CASCATGRFPAETQYF.

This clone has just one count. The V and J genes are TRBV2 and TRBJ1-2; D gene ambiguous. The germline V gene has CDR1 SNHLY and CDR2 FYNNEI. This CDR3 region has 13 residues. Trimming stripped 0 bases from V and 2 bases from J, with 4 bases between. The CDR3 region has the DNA TGTGCCAGCAGTGAAGCGGGCAACTATGGCTACACCTTC. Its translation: CASSEAGNYGYTF.

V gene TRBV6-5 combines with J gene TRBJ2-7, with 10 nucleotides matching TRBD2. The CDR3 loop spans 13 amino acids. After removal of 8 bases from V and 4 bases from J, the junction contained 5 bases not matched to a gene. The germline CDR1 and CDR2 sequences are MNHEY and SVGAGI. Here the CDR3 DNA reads TGTGCCAGCGCAGCGGGAGGGCCGTACGAGCAGTACTTC. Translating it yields CASAAGGPYEQYF.

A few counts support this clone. Here the CDR3 reads CASRGLGLGYNEQFF. In DNA, the CDR3 is TGTGCCAGCAGGGGTCTGGGACTAGGTTACAATGAGCAGTTCTTC. The chain employs TRBV2 and TRBJ2-1; 8 nucleotides match TRBD2. Trimming removed 6 bases from V and 4 bases from J; junction bases left unmatched: 8. The CDR3 has 15 residues. Germline loops: CDR1 SNHLY, CDR2 FYNNEI.

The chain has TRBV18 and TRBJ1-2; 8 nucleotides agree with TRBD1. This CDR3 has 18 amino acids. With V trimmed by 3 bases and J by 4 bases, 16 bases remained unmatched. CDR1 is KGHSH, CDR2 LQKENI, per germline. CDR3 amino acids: CASSPTTGTGALSYGYTF. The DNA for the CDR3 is TGTGCCAGCTCACCCACTACCGGGACAGGAGCCCTGTCCTATGGCTACACCTTC.

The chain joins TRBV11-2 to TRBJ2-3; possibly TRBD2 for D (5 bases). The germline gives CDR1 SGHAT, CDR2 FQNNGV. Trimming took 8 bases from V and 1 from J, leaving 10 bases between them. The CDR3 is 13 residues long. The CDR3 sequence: CASGGRGTDTQYF. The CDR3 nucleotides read TGTGCCAGCGGAGGACGAGGCACAGATACGCAGTATTTT.

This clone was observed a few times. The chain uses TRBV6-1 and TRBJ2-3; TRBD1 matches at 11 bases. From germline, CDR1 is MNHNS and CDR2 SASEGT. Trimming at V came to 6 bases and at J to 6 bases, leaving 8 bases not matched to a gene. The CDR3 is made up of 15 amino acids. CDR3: CASSRGQGATDTQYF. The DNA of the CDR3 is TGTGCCAGCAGCCGAGGACAGGGGGCGACCGATACGCAGTATTTT.

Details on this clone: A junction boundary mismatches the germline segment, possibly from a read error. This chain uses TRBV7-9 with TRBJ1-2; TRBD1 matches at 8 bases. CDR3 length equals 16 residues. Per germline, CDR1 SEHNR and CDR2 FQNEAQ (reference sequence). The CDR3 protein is CSSSPTETGASYGYTF. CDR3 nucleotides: TGTTCCAGCAGCCCTACCGAGACAGGGGCCAGCTATGGCTACACCTTC. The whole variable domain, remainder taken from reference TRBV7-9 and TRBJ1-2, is DTGVSQNPRHKITKRGQNVTFRCDPISEHNRLYWYRQTLGQGPEFLTYFQNEAQLEKSRLLSDRFSAERPKGSFSTLEIQRTEQGDSAMYLCSSSPTETGASYGYTFGSGTRLTVV.

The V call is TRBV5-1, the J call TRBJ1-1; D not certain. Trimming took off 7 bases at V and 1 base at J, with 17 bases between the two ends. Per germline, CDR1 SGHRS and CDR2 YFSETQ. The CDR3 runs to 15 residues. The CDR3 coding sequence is TGCGCCAGCTCTGGGAGTGGAAACTCGAACACTGAAGCTTTCTTT. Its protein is CASSGSGNSNTEAFF.

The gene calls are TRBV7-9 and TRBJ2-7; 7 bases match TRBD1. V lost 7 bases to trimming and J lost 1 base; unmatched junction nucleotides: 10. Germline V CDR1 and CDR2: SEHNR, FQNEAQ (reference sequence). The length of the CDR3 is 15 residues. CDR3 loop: CASTRTTGLSYEQYF. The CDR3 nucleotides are TGTGCCAGCACGCGAACGACAGGGTTGTCCTACGAGCAGTACTTC.

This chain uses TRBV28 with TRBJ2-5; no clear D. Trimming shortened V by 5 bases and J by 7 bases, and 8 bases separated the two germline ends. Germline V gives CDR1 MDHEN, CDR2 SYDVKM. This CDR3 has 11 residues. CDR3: CASSPRGTQYF. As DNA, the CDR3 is TGTGCCAGCAGTCCGCGAGGGACCCAGTACTTC.

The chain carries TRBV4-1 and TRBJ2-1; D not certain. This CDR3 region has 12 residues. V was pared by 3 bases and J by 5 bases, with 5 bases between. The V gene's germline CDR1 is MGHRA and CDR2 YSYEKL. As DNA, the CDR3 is TGCGCCAGCAGCCACCGGGACAATGAGCAGTTCTTC. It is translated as CASSHRDNEQFF.

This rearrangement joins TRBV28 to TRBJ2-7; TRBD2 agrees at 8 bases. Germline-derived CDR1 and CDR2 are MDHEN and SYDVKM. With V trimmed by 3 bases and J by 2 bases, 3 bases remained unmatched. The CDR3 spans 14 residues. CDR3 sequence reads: CASSFETSAYEQYF. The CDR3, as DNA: TGTGCCAGCAGTTTTGAGACTAGCGCCTACGAGCAGTACTTC.

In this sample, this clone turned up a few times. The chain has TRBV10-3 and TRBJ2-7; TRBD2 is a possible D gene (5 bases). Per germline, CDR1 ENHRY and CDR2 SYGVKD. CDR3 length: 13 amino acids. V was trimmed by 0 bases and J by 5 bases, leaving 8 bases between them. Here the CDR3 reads CAISESEVHEQYF. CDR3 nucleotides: TGTGCCATCAGTGAGTCGGAGGTCCACGAGCAGTACTTC.

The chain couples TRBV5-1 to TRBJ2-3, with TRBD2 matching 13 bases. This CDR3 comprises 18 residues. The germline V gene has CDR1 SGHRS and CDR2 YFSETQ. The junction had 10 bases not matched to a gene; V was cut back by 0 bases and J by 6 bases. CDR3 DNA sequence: TGCGCCAGCAGCTTGGCCCTGGGACTAGCGGGATTCCTCGATACGCAGTATTTT. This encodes CASSLALGLAGFLDTQYF.

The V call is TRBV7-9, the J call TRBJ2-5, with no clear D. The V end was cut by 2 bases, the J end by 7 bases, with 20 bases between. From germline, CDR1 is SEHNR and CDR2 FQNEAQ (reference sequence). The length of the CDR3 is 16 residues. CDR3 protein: CASSLNDIARMGTQYF. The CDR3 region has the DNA TGTGCCAGCAGCTTAAATGACATTGCCCGAATGGGGACCCAGTACTTC.

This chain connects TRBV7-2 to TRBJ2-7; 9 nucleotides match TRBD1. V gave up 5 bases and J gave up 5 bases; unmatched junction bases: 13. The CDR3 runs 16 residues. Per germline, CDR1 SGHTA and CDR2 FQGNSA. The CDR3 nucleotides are TGTGCCAGCAGCGTGGCCCAGACAGGGGGTAACAACGAGCAGTACTTC. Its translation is CASSVAQTGGNNEQYF.

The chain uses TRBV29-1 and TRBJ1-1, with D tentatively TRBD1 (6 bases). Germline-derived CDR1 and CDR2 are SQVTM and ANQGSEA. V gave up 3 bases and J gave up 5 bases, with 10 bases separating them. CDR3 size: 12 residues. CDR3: CSVDRGRTEAFF. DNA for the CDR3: TGCAGCGTTGACAGGGGTCGGACTGAAGCTTTCTTT.

CDR3 nucleotides: TGTGCCAGCTCACCCCCCGCAGGTAATGAGCAGTTCTTC. Protein sequence: CASSPPAGNEQFF. The V call is TRBV18, the J call TRBJ2-1; D not resolved. V lost 3 bases and J lost 7, with 10 bases in between. The CDR3 consists of 13 residues. Germline-derived CDR1 and CDR2 are KGHSH and LQKENI.